The clone carrying this T cell receptor beta chain was counted ten times or more. Antigen unknown. This specimen comes from a study of T cells after yellow fever vaccination. Study outcomes and limitations: Among primary-vaccination clones, most reappeared after the booster, at about 95% for CD4 and roughly 90% for CD8. Abundant contaminating clonotypes from the bulk population could appear in FACS-sorted repertoires.

Template-switching 5'RACE yielded the TCR cDNA; a universal primer site and UMIs were added in the process. Each CDR3 protein gets one entry after TCRdb re-called the 5' RACE reads with MiXCR. This table has about 320,000 distinct CDR3 sequences, over 8.5% appearing once. The receptor was isolated from a man younger than 35 who received the YFV17D yellow fever vaccine. The specimen comprised CD4+ T cells sorted from PBMCs, sampled 45 days after the yellow fever booster vaccination.

The CDR3 here is CASSPNTGELFF. CDR3 DNA sequence: TGTGCCAGCAGCCCGAACACCGGGGAGCTGTTTTTT. This chain links TRBV7-2 with TRBJ2-2; D gene unclear. The germline V gene has CDR1 SGHTA and CDR2 FQGNSA. The V end lost 5 bases, the J end lost 0 bases, and 1 base lay between the germline ends. The CDR3 is 12 residues long.